What follows are 23 T cell receptor beta chains derived from one specimen sequenced in a study of blood T cells in healthy people across ages. PCR was performed a second time for about 6 to 12 cycles using a sample-barcoded 5' primer and a J-beta primer mix. TCRdb fed the 5' RACE reads into MiXCR, producing one record per CDR3 protein. The table lists approximately 790,000 distinct CDR3 sequences, around 62% of them singletons, with 25% to 35% in the top ten. Input material: blood. The receptor source for this set is a man between 25 and 39 years old in good health.

This rearrangement joins TRBV20-1 to TRBJ1-2; D is unresolved. Germline-derived CDR1 and CDR2 are DFQATT and SNEGSKA (reference sequence). The CDR3 is 14 amino acids. Trimming pared 1 base from V and 5 bases from J, leaving 14 bases between. The CDR3 DNA reads TGCAGTGCTAGAGCTATAGGCTTCATATATGGCTACACCTTC. This sequence encodes CSARAIGFIYGYTF.

This clonotype was observed once. The rearrangement joins TRBV11-1 to TRBJ2-2; the match to TRBD1 covers 7 bases. The CDR3 is 15 residues long. Germline lookup yields CDR1 SGHAT and CDR2 FQDESV (reference sequence). Trimming cost V 4 bases and J 1 base; bases outside gene matches: 3. The CDR3 sequence is CASSSRDRNTGELFF. As DNA, the CDR3 is TGTGCCAGCAGCTCCCGGGACAGGAACACCGGGGAGCTGTTTTTT.

This chain joins TRBV28 and TRBJ2-5, with D possibly being TRBD1 (6 bases). The CDR3 covers 14 residues. V lost 5 bases, J lost 4 bases, and 14 bases lay in between. Germline V gene lookup returns CDR1 MDHEN and CDR2 SYDVKM. CDR3 sequence reads: CASSVATGSETQYF. Here the CDR3 DNA reads TGTGCCAGCAGTGTAGCGACAGGCTCAGAGACCCAGTACTTC.

This clonotype appeared a few times. The chain couples TRBV24-1 to TRBJ2-4; 8 positions match TRBD1. The J call may be wrong; the DNA end is better matched by TRBJ2-5. Germline V gives CDR1 KGHDR, CDR2 SFDVKD. The CDR3 contains 14 residues. DNA for the CDR3: TGTGCCACCAGTGATCCGACAGGGGTAGAGACCCAGTACTTC. It specifies CATSDPTGVETQYF.

This chain connects TRBV27 to TRBJ2-5; 9 bases fit TRBD2. The ends lost 0 bases at V and 7 bases at J; junction bases unmatched: 9. The CDR3 has 16 amino acids. CDR1 is MNHEY and CDR2 is SMNVEV in the germline V gene (reference sequence). CDR3 in DNA: TGTGCCAGCAGTTTATCGACTAGCGGCATCGGGGGGACCCAGTACTTC. Its protein product is CASSLSTSGIGGTQYF.

The genes are TRBV6-7 and TRBJ2-7; the D is unclear. TRBV6-7 is classed as an ORF, of uncertain function. V was shortened by 8 bases and J by 1 base, with 18 bases between the two germline ends. The CDR3 contains 15 residues. CDR3 in amino acids: CASFYGPSPSYEQYF. As DNA, the CDR3 is TGTGCCAGCTTCTACGGCCCGAGCCCTTCCTACGAGCAGTACTTC.

The rearrangement uses TRBV2 and TRBJ2-7; 10 nucleotides line up with TRBD2. Germline V gene data show CDR1 as SNHLY and CDR2 as FYNNEI. The CDR3 consists of 16 residues. The V segment lost 4 bases and the J segment 3 bases; nucleotides outside the gene matches: 9. The CDR3 DNA sequence: TGTGCCAGCAGTGTTTCTAGCGGGGGAGAGATCTACGAGCAGTACTTC. Amino acids: CASSVSSGGEIYEQYF. Complete variable domain (other parts from reference TRBV2 and TRBJ2-7): EPEVTQTPSHQVTQMGQEVILRCVPISNHLYFYWYRQILGQKVEFLVSFYNNEISEKSEIFDDQFSVERPDGSNFTLKIRSTKLEDSAMYFCASSVSSGGEIYEQYFGPGTRLTVT.

V is TRBV20-1 and J is TRBJ1-2; D possibly corresponds to TRBD1 (5 bases). Trimming shortened V by 7 bases and J by 7 bases, and 13 bases separated the two germline ends. Germline CDR1 DFQATT, CDR2 SNEGSKA (reference sequence). The CDR3 runs to 11 residues. Here the CDR3 DNA reads TGCAGTGTCATAGGGGAAGGTGGCTACACCTTC. Its translation: CSVIGEGGYTF.

This clonotype was picked up many times. The chain links TRBV4-2 to TRBJ2-6, with D hard to call. The CDR3 spans 15 residues. The ends were cut back, 2 bases at V and 1 base at J, with 6 bases in the middle. Germline assignment: CDR1 LGHNA and CDR2 YNFKEQ. CDR3 sequence: CASSQSGSGANVLTF. The CDR3 region has the DNA TGTGCCAGCAGCCAATCCGGATCTGGGGCCAACGTCCTGACTTTC.

Of note for this clonotype: Sequence at one end of the junction differs from germline and may be a read error. The J gene is TRBJ2-3, the V gene TRBV14; 7 nucleotides align to TRBD1. Germline V gene lookup returns CDR1 SGHDN and CDR2 FVKESK. This CDR3 has 16 amino acids. CDR3 residues: CASSQEPQVGTDMQYF. For the CDR3, the DNA is TGTGCCAGCAGCCAAGAACCCCAAGTCGGGACAGATATGCAGTATTTT.

This sequence joins TRBV9 and TRBJ2-7; 8 nucleotides match TRBD1. V trimming: 3 bases; J trimming: 2 bases; junction bases outside the gene matches: 13. This CDR3 is built from 17 residues. Per the germline V gene, CDR1 is SGDLS and CDR2 is YYNGEE. CDR3 sequence reads: CASSDSPDRDETYEQYF. In nucleotides, the CDR3 is TGTGCCAGCAGCGATAGCCCGGACAGGGACGAAACCTACGAGCAGTACTTC.

This clonotype was detected only once. The chain is built from TRBV3-1 and TRBJ1-5; D may be TRBD1 (5 bases). Germline CDR1 LGHDT, CDR2 YNNKEL (reference sequence). The V gene lost 0 bases and the J gene lost 1 base, with 13 bases spanning the gap. The CDR3 loop spans 17 amino acids. Written as DNA, the CDR3 is TGTGCCAGCAGCCAAGATGCAGGGTTTGGGAGCAATCAGCCCCAGCATTTT. Its protein product is CASSQDAGFGSNQPQHF.

This chain links TRBV6-5 with TRBJ2-1; D unresolved. CDR1 and CDR2 (germline): MNHEY, SVGAGI. V was shortened by 3 bases and J by 0 bases, with 15 bases between the two germline ends. The CDR3 extends over 17 amino acids. The CDR3 reads CASSYLRPRSSYNEQFF. The CDR3, as DNA: TGTGCCAGCAGTTATTTACGACCGCGGAGCTCCTACAATGAGCAGTTCTTC.

The chain has TRBV11-2 and TRBJ2-3, with unresolved D. CDR3 length: 16 residues. The germline gives CDR1 SGHAT, CDR2 FQNNGV. With 2 bases removed from V and 2 bases from J, the gap between germline ends came to 14 bases. The CDR3 DNA is TGTGCCAGCAGCTTATACGGTCAGAGATACACAGATACGCAGTATTTT. It yields the protein CASSLYGQRYTDTQYF.

The V gene is TRBV15, the J gene TRBJ2-7, with D perhaps matching TRBD2 (6 bases). V was trimmed by 1 base and J by 0 bases, leaving 10 bases between them. The length of the CDR3 is 15 residues. Looked up from germline, CDR1 is LNHNV and CDR2 is YYDKDF (reference sequence). CDR3 DNA: TGTGCCACCAGCAGAGCTCGGGGGAGCTCCTACGAGCAGTACTTC. It yields the protein CATSRARGSSYEQYF.

This chain connects TRBV4-2 to TRBJ2-3; unclear D gene. This CDR3 has 14 amino acids. Germline CDR1 reads LGHNA; CDR2 reads YNFKEQ. Trimming stripped 0 bases from V and 1 base from J, with 5 bases between. CDR3 sequence (DNA): TGTGCCAGCAGCCAAGATATAGGCACAGATACGCAGTATTTT. Its protein is CASSQDIGTDTQYF.

V usage is TRBV20-1 and J usage is TRBJ2-6; weak D call: TRBD1 (5 bases). Trimming removed 4 bases from V and 4 bases from J, with 14 bases in between. CDR3 size: 15 residues. CDR1 and CDR2 (germline): DFQATT, SNEGSKA (reference sequence). The CDR3 region has the DNA TGCAGTGCTAATCACTTACGACAGGGGGCCAACGTCCTGACTTTC. Translating gives CSANHLRQGANVLTF.

The V and J genes are TRBV6-2 or TRBV6-3 and TRBJ2-3; 11 bases are a match to TRBD2. V dropped 10 bases and J dropped 6; count of bases not matched to a gene: 9. From germline, CDR1 is MNHEY and CDR2 SVGEGT. The CDR3 length is 14 residues. CDR3 in amino acids: CATELAGGSDTQYF. The CDR3, as DNA: TGTGCCACGGAGCTAGCGGGGGGATCTGATACGCAGTATTTT.

The V gene is TRBV7-9, the J gene TRBJ2-5; D not resolved. The germline gives CDR1 SEHNR, CDR2 FQNEAQ (reference sequence). V dropped 5 bases and J dropped 5 bases, with 12 bases sitting between them. The CDR3 contains 13 residues. The CDR3 protein is CASSRGRFETQYF. CDR3 nucleotide sequence: TGTGCCAGCAGCAGAGGACGGTTCGAGACCCAGTACTTC. The full variable domain, its missing parts supplied by reference TRBV7-9 and TRBJ2-5, is DTGVSQNPRHKITKRGQNVTFRCDPISEHNRLYWYRQTLGQGPEFLTYFQNEAQLEKSRLLSDRFSAERPKGSFSTLEIQRTEQGDSAMYLCASSRGRFETQYFGPGTRLLVL.

The table lists this clonotype with a few counts. The rearrangement uses TRBV27 and TRBJ2-6; D is undetermined. Germline V gene data show CDR1 as MNHEY and CDR2 as SMNVEV (reference sequence). Between the trimmed V and J ends, which lost 7 bases and 0 bases, there was a span of 10 bases. CDR3 length: 15 residues. The CDR3 loop reads CASNVPSSGANVLTF. The CDR3 nucleotides are TGTGCCAGCAACGTTCCGAGCTCTGGGGCCAACGTCCTGACTTTC.

This rearrangement joins TRBV7-2 to TRBJ2-1; D unclear. V lost 5 bases and J 4 bases, leaving 18 bases between the germline ends. Germline lookup yields CDR1 SGHTA and CDR2 FQGNSA. CDR3 length: 16 residues. CDR3 bases: TGTGCCAGCAGCCCTGACGCCCGTGAGGCGTACAATGAGCAGTTCTTC. Translation gives CASSPDAREAYNEQFF.

This clonotype was found once. The chain has TRBV7-3 and TRBJ2-1; D not certain. The J call is uncertain, as TRBJ2-7 better fits the DNA end. The CDR3 spans 15 residues. Germline-derived CDR1 and CDR2 are SGHTA and FQGTGA. In DNA form, the CDR3 reads TGTGCCAGCAGCTTGACAACTGCAACCTACAATGAGCAGTACTTC. Translating it yields CASSLTTATYNEQYF.

The genes are TRBV7-2 and TRBJ2-7; TRBD2 agrees at 7 bases. CDR3 length equals 15 residues. Germline CDR1 and CDR2: SGHTA and FQGNSA. V gave up 5 bases and J gave up 2 bases; unmatched junction bases: 9. CDR3 protein: CASSLEGRGAYEQYF. In DNA form, the CDR3 reads TGTGCCAGCAGCCTCGAAGGCCGGGGGGCCTACGAGCAGTACTTC.